These 17 T cell receptor beta chains were all obtained from the same sample, sequenced in a study of T cell responses to AZD1222 COVID-19 vaccine. TCRdb's table, derived via immunoSEQ multiplex PCR, lists solely in-frame clones and lacks some. The table shows 130,000 or so clones, with 90% to 95% occurring only once. Sequencing was performed on peripheral blood, taken on day 0 of MenACWY control vaccination. These TCRs come from an adult in good health.

The V and J genes are TRBV27 and TRBJ2-3; D gene ambiguous. V was cut by 8 bases and J by 8 bases, with 8 bases left in between. The CDR3 has 10 amino acids. CDR1 and CDR2 (germline): MNHEY, SMNVEV (reference sequence). The CDR3: CASRAFTQYF. For the CDR3, the DNA is TGTGCCAGCCGAGCCTTTACGCAGTATTTT.

This chain links TRBV19 with TRBJ1-2; 10 bases map to TRBD1. V gave up 7 bases and J gave up 3 bases; unmatched junction bases: 5. In germline, CDR1 is LNHDA, CDR2 SQIVND (reference sequence). This CDR3 has 14 amino acids. This CDR3 is CASTGTGDDYGYTF. CDR3 nucleotide sequence: TGTGCCAGTACTGGGACAGGGGATGACTATGGCTACACCTTC.

This clone was seen once. At one of its ends the junction is not consistent with the germline gene, which may arise from a read error. V gene TRBV7-9 combines with J gene TRBJ1-5; D not certain. From germline, CDR1 is SEHNR and CDR2 FQNEAQ (reference sequence). The CDR3 runs to 13 residues. The CDR3 reads CASSPLSDQPQHF. CDR3 DNA sequence: TGTGCCAGCAGCCCCCTTAGCGATCAGCCCCAGCATTTT.

The chain joins TRBV6-4 to TRBJ2-3, with 7 positions matching TRBD2. Germline CDR1 is MRHNA and CDR2 is SNTAGT. This CDR3 is 15 amino acids long. V lost 4 bases, J lost 2 bases, and 6 bases stayed unmatched. The CDR3 region is CASSVNGGNTDTQYF. The CDR3 DNA is TGTGCCAGCAGTGTGAACGGGGGGAACACAGATACGCAGTATTTT.

The chain joins TRBV19 to TRBJ2-7; 7 bases align to TRBD1. Trimming at V came to 5 bases and at J to 2 bases, leaving 18 bases not matched to a gene. The CDR3 sequence is 18 residues long. Germline V lookup: CDR1 LNHDA, CDR2 SQIVND (reference sequence). CDR3: CASSLGSRGSLKTYEQYF. Here the CDR3 DNA reads TGTGCCAGTAGTCTGGGATCCAGGGGGTCATTAAAAACCTACGAGCAGTACTTC.

The chain links TRBV6-5 to TRBJ1-3; the D is unclear. The V gene's germline CDR1 is MNHEY and CDR2 SVGAGI. The CDR3 consists of 15 residues. Trimming removed 7 bases at V and 0 bases at J, with 13 bases between. The CDR3 DNA is TGTGCCAGCAAATTTACGGATGTCTCTGGAAACACCATATATTTT. It encodes CASKFTDVSGNTIYF.

The chain is built from TRBV15 and TRBJ1-4, with D possibly being TRBD1 (6 bases). The germline gives CDR1 LNHNV, CDR2 YYDKDF (reference sequence). V was trimmed by 4 bases and J by 8 bases, leaving 23 bases between them. The CDR3 length is 17 residues. CDR3 region: CATSKRSTTGQWEKLFF. In DNA, the CDR3 is TGTGCCACCAGCAAGAGATCAACTACAGGGCAATGGGAAAAACTGTTTTTT.

The chain employs TRBV5-6 and TRBJ1-1; no clear D gene. The CDR3 loop spans 13 amino acids. V lost 0 bases and J 3 bases, leaving 6 bases between the germline ends. Looked up from germline, CDR1 is SGHDT and CDR2 is YYEEEE. CDR3 bases: TGTGCCAGCAGCTTGGTGGGGTACACTGAAGCTTTCTTT. Translated: CASSLVGYTEAFF.

The chain employs TRBV10-3 and TRBJ2-1; no firm D call. CDR1 and CDR2 (germline): ENHRY, SYGVKD. V lost 8 bases and J lost 5, with 13 bases in between. This CDR3 contains 13 residues. The CDR3 region is CAIGFDGNNEQFF. For the CDR3, the DNA is TGTGCCATCGGTTTTGACGGAAACAATGAGCAGTTCTTC.

The genes are TRBV7-9 and TRBJ1-2; D is perhaps TRBD1 (6 bases). V was cut by 5 bases and J by 5 bases, with 18 bases left in between. There are 15 residues in the CDR3. CDR1 and CDR2 (germline): SEHNR, FQNEAQ (reference sequence). CDR3 sequence reads: CASSQGTPARYGYTF. CDR3 in DNA: TGTGCCAGCAGCCAAGGGACACCGGCTCGGTATGGCTACACCTTC.

The rearrangement links TRBV2 to TRBJ2-1; the D gene is possibly TRBD2 (5 bases). This CDR3 region has 14 residues. Germline CDR1 is SNHLY and CDR2 is FYNNEI. The ends were cut back, 6 bases at V and 8 bases at J, with 17 bases in the middle. As DNA, the CDR3 is TGTGCCAGCAGCCCGACGGTGCCCGGGGATGAGCAGTTCTTC. Encoded protein: CASSPTVPGDEQFF.

The rearrangement links TRBV10-3 to TRBJ1-1; D is perhaps TRBD1 (5 bases). This CDR3 spans 13 amino acids. The V and J ends lost 6 bases and 1 base respectively, with 9 bases between them. The V gene's germline CDR1 is ENHRY and CDR2 SYGVKD. The CDR3 region is CAIRPDRNTEAFF. In DNA, the CDR3 is TGTGCCATCAGACCCGACAGGAACACTGAAGCTTTCTTT.

This clone was counted only a few times. This chain links TRBV28 with TRBJ1-6; D unresolved. This CDR3 contains 14 residues. From germline, CDR1 is MDHEN and CDR2 SYDVKM. Trimming removed 8 bases at V and 4 bases at J, with 12 bases between. The DNA of the CDR3 is TGTGCCAGCCGAAGGAGCTCTTATAATTCACCCCTCCACTTT. Amino acid sequence: CASRRSSYNSPLHF.

The chain uses TRBV27 and TRBJ1-5; D call uncertain. Germline V gene lookup returns CDR1 MNHEY and CDR2 SMNVEV (reference sequence). V dropped 1 base and J dropped 1 base, with 2 bases sitting between them. The CDR3 is 13 residues long. CDR3 DNA sequence: TGTGCCAGCAGTTTATGGAGCAATCAGCCCCAGCATTTT. The encoded protein is CASSLWSNQPQHF.

The rearrangement uses TRBV10-3 and TRBJ1-3; D remains unclear. CDR1 ENHRY and CDR2 SYGVKD come from the germline V gene. The CDR3 loop spans 15 amino acids. V was cut by 0 bases and J by 0 bases, with 6 bases left in between. CDR3 coding DNA: TGTGCCATCAGTGAGTCCCGGAGCTCTGGAAACACCATATATTTT. As protein: CAISESRSSGNTIYF.

This clone occurred a few times. The chain links TRBV6-4 to TRBJ1-1, with D possibly TRBD1 on 5 matching bases. V shed 0 bases and J shed 7 bases, with 9 bases lying between them. Germline CDR1 reads MRHNA; CDR2 reads SNTAGT. This CDR3 has 13 amino acids. For the CDR3, the DNA is TGTGCCAGCAGTGACTCAGGGGTTGGTGAAGCTTTCTTT. Translation gives CASSDSGVGEAFF.

J is TRBJ2-7 and V is TRBV6-5, with D unclear. CDR1 is MNHEY, CDR2 SVGAGI, per germline. The V gene lost 9 bases and the J gene lost 1 base, with 13 bases spanning the gap. This CDR3 has 13 amino acids. The CDR3 DNA reads as TGTGCCAGGGCCCCGGCCGGATCCTACGAGCAGTACTTC. Amino acid sequence: CARAPAGSYEQYF.